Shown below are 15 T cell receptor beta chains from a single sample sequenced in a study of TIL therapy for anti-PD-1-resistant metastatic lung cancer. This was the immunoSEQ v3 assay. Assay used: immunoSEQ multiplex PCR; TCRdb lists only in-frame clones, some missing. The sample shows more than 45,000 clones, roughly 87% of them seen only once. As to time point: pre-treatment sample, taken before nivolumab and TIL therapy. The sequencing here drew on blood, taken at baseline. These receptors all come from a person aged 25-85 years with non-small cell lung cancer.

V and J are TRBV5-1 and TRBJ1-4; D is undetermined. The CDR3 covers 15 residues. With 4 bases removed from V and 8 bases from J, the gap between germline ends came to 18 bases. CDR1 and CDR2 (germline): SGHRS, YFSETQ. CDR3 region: CASSPDPAIGEKLFF. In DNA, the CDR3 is TGCGCCAGCAGCCCGGACCCTGCAATAGGGGAAAAACTGTTTTTT.

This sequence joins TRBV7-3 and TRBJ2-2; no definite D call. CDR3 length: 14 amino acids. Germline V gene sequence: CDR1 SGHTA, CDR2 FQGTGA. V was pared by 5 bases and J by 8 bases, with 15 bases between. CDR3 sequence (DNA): TGTGCCAGCAGCCCCGGACGGTCCGTTGGGGAGCTGTTTTTT. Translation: CASSPGRSVGELFF.

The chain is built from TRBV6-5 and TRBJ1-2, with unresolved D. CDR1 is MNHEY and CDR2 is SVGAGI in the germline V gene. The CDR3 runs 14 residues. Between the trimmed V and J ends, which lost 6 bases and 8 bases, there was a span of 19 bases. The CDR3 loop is CASSSIDGVKGYTF. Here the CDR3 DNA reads TGTGCCAGCAGCTCGATAGATGGGGTGAAAGGCTACACCTTC.

The CDR3, as DNA: TGTGCCAGCAGTTTCCCGACGGCCGAGTCATTCTATGGCTACACCTTC. The encoded protein is CASSFPTAESFYGYTF. The V and J genes are TRBV28 and TRBJ1-2; D ambiguous. Germline loops: CDR1 MDHEN, CDR2 SYDVKM. This CDR3 has 16 residues. V was shortened by 3 bases and J by 4 bases, with 18 bases between the two germline ends.

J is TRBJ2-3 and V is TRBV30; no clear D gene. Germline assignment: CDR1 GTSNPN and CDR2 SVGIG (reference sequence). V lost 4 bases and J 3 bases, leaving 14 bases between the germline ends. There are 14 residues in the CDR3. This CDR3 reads CAWNSESKTDTQYF. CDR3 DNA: TGTGCCTGGAATAGTGAGAGCAAGACAGATACGCAGTATTTT.

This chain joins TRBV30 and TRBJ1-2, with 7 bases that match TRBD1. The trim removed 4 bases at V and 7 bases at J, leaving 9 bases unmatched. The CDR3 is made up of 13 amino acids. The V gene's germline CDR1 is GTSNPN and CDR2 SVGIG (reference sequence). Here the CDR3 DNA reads TGTGCCTGGACTGAGGGCCAGGGGGGTGGCTACACCTTC. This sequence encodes CAWTEGQGGGYTF.

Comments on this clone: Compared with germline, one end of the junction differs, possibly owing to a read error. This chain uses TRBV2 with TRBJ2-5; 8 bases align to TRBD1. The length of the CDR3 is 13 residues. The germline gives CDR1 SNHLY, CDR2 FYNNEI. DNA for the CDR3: TGTGCCAGCAGCGAAGGACAGGGCGAGACCCAGTACTTC. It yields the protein CASSEGQGETQYF.

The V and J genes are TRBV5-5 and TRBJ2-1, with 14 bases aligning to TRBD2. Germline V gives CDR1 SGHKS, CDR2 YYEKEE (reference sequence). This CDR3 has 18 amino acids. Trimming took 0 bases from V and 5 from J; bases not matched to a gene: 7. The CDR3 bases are TGTGCCAGCAGCTTGGCCGGACTAGCGGGAGGAATCGACAATGAGCAGTTCTTC. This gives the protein CASSLAGLAGGIDNEQFF. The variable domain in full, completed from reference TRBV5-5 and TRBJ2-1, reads DAGVTQSPTHLIKTRGQQVTLRCSPISGHKSVSWYQQVLGQGPQFIFQYYEKEERGRGNFPDRFSARQFPNYSSELNVNALLLGDSALYLCASSLAGLAGGIDNEQFFGPGTRLTVL.

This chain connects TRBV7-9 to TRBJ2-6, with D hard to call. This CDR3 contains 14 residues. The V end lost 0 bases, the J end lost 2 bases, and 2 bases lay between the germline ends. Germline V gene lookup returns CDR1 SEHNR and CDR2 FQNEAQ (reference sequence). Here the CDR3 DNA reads TGTGCCAGCAGCTTAGCGCCTGGGGCCAACGTCCTGACTTTC. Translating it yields CASSLAPGANVLTF.

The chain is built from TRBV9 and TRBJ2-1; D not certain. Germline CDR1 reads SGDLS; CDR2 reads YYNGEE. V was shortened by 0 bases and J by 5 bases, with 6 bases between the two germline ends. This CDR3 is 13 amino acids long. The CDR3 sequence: CASSVDRNNEQFF. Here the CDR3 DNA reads TGTGCCAGCAGCGTAGACAGAAACAATGAGCAGTTCTTC.

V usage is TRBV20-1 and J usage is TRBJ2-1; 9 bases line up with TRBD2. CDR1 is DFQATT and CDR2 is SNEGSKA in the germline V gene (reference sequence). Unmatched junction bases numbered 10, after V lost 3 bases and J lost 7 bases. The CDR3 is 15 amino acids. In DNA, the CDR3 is TGCAGTGCTAGTAGGGAGCGGGAGGTTAGGAATGAGCAGTTCTTC. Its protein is CSASREREVRNEQFF.

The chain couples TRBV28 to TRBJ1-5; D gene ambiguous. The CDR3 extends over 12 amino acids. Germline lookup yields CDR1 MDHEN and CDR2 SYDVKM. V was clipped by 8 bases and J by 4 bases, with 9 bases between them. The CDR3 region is CASGPDNQPQHF. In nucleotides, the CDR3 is TGTGCCAGCGGTCCGGATAATCAGCCCCAGCATTTT.

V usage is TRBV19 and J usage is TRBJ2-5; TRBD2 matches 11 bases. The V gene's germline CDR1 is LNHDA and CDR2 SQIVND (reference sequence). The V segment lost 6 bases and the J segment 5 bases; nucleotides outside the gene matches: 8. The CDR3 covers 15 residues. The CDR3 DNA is TGTGCCAGTAGCCTTAGCGGGGGGGCAGGTGAGACCCAGTACTTC. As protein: CASSLSGGAGETQYF.

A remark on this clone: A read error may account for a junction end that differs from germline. Here the CDR3 DNA reads TGTGCCAGCAGTATATCACCGGGACAGGGCGGTTCGTGGGTAAATGAGCAGTTCTTC. This codes for CASSISPGQGGSWVNEQFF. This chain uses TRBV27 with TRBJ2-1; TRBD1 matches at 9 bases. Germline CDR1 MNHEY, CDR2 SMNVEV (reference sequence). The CDR3 totals 19 residues.

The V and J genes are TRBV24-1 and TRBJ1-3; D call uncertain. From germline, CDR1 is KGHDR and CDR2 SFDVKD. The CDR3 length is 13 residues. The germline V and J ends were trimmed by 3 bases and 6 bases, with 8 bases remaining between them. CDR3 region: CATSDAGKNTIYF. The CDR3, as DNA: TGTGCCACCAGTGATGCTGGGAAAAACACCATATATTTT.